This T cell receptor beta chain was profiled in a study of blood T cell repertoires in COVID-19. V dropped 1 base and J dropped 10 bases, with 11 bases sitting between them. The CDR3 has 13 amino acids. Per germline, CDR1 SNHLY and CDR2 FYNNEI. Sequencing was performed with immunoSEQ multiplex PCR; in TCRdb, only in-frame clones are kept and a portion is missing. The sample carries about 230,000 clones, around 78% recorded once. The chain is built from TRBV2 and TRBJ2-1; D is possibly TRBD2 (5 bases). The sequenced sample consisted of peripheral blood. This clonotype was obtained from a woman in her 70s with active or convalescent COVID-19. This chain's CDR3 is CASSEGEGGEQFF. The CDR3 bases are TGTGCCAGCAGTGAAGGCGAGGGTGGAGAGCAGTTCTTC. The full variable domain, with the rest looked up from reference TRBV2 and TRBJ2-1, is EPEVTQTPSHQVTQMGQEVILRCVPISNHLYFYWYRQILGQKVEFLVSFYNNEISEKSEIFDDQFSVERPDGSNFTLKIRSTKLEDSAMYFCASSEGEGGEQFFGPGTRLTVL.